The clone carrying this T cell receptor (beta chain) came up many times. One entry per CDR3 protein results from TCRdb running MiXCR on the 5' RACE reads. The table includes about 65,000 distinct CDR3 sequences, 3.5% to 5% detected once. The data stem from a study of neurological immune-mediated disorders. Trimming cost V 1 base and J 4 bases; bases outside gene matches: 4. The CDR3 has 16 residues. CDR1 and CDR2 from the germline V gene are SGHTA and FQGNSA. The chain links TRBV7-2 to TRBJ1-2; 12 bases line up with TRBD1. The receptor was isolated from a man in his fifties or sixties with multiple sclerosis. The sequenced sample consisted of PBMCs. CDR3 loop: CASSLGGTGGLYGYTF. CDR3 nucleotide sequence: TGTGCCAGCAGCTTAGGGGGGACAGGGGGCCTCTATGGCTACACCTTC.